Sequencing of this T cell receptor beta chain was carried out in a study of T cells in lung cancer brain metastases. Study background: No interval therapy was given to about 90% of the roughly 20 patients. Study-wide results and caveats: Most clones were lesion-specific, with limited overlap between paired lesions (Morisita 0.2 to 0.25). Unique productive clones were significantly fewer in brain metastases: median about 1,600 versus 5,000.

Produced via immunoSEQ multiplex PCR; TCRdb's table is partial and in-frame only. The sample includes some 5,000 clones, roughly 82% of them seen just once. About this clone itself: Its antigen remains unknown.

Patients had resection for synchronous oligometastatic disease or delayed recurrence of a solitary brain metastasis. The germline V gene has CDR1 MNHEY and CDR2 SMNVEV (reference sequence). CDR3 length equals 16 residues. V lost 1 base to trimming and J lost 4 bases, with 16 bases between them. Input material: tumor tissue from a brain metastasis. The receptor comes from a man aged 45-60 years with non-small cell lung cancer that had spread to the brain. The J gene is TRBJ1-2, the V gene TRBV27; tentative D call: TRBD1 (5 bases). CDR3 in DNA: TGTGCCAGCAGTTTATTGTCGCGAGGGGTCGGCTATGGCTACACCTTC. Protein: CASSLLSRGVGYGYTF.